Listed below are T cell receptor beta chains from one sample, sequenced in a study of blood T cell repertoires in COVID-19. Clones were read by immunoSEQ multiplex PCR, and TCRdb kept only the in-frame ones, dropping some. Among 100,000 to 150,000 clones, more than 60% were seen once, and the ten largest hold around 2.3%. Sequenced sample: peripheral blood. These receptors all stem from a man aged 45-65 years with acute or convalescent COVID-19. Both conserved end residues are part of each CDR3.

TRBJ2-7 TRBV4-1 CASSQAQRGGSYEQYF
TRBJ1-1 TRBV18 CASSPNTVGEGATEAFF
TRBJ2-7 TRBV5-5 CASSLGGAASYEQYF
TRBJ1-5 TRBV19 CATTSGGWQPQHF
TRBJ2-7 TRBV2 CASTADSSYEQYF
TRBJ2-3 TRBV6-5 CASSYARAGGADTQYF
TRBJ2-7 TRBV15 CATSSLRGHEQYF
TRBJ1-5 TRBV4-1 CASSQGGGPNQPQHF
TRBJ2-1 TRBV4-2 CASSQVSTSGLGDYNEQFF
TRBJ1-4 TRBV5-1 CASSELQGNEKLFF
TRBJ2-5 TRBV5-6 CASSLTGQGETQYF
TRBJ1-4 TRBV5-1 CASSLGRNSLPNEKLFF
TRBJ2-1 TRBV19 CASSTGGYSSYNEQFF
TRBJ2-3 TRBV2 CASSPERGTQYF
TRBJ1-2 TRBV13 CASSLGSGRDVDYTF
TRBJ2-3 TRBV6-1 CASSEVLATDTQYF
TRBJ2-5 TRBV23-1 CASSHSGTGGQETQYF
TRBJ2-3 TRBV25-1 CASSAKGRGTDTQYF
TRBJ1-3 TRBV4-1 CASSQDRRTGWSTIYF
TRBJ2-6 TRBV5-1 CASSFGAEGYGANVLTF
TRBJ2-5 TRBV7-3 CASSPLDRGNWGETQYF
TRBJ2-3 TRBV27 CASSMTGGRDTQYF
TRBJ2-2 TRBV4-1 CASSQGPLRGLNTGELFF
TRBJ1-2 TRBV28 CASSLSDTNYGYTF
TRBJ1-5 TRBV10-3 CATTGVSNQPQHF
TRBJ2-7 TRBV13 CASSLLTRGTSGDGEQYF
TRBJ1-5 TRBV19 CASSNFQGSNQPQHF
TRBJ1-1 TRBV27 CASSSPTGNTEAFF